These 29 T cell receptor beta chains originate from one sample sequenced in a study of cytomegalovirus exposure and HLA in healthy donors. Profiling relied on immunoSEQ multiplex PCR, and the TCRdb table lists in-frame clones only, not all of them. Seen here are under 150,000 clones, around 90% observed once, and the top ten hold about 1.9%. Sequencing was performed on PBMCs. These receptors all come from a woman aged 18-29 years in good health and CMV-seronegative.

The CDR3 loop reads CASKAGSSYEQYF. The DNA for the CDR3 is TGCGCCAGCAAGGCAGGGTCATCGTACGAGCAGTACTTC. The chain has TRBV4-1 and TRBJ2-7; D possibly corresponds to TRBD1 (5 bases). CDR1 and CDR2 from the germline V gene are MGHRA and YSYEKL. V was clipped by 7 bases and J by 4 bases, with 14 bases between them. The CDR3 spans 13 residues.

This chain connects TRBV2 to TRBJ1-2; D is uncertain. The CDR3 is 12 residues long. Germline-derived CDR1 and CDR2 are SNHLY and FYNNEI. V lost 8 bases to trimming and J lost 1 base, with 8 bases between them. The CDR3 DNA follows: TGTGCCAGCGGCATAAATAACTATGGCTACACCTTC. Translation gives CASGINNYGYTF. Using reference TRBV2 and TRBJ1-2 for the parts outside the CDR3, the full variable domain is EPEVTQTPSHQVTQMGQEVILRCVPISNHLYFYWYRQILGQKVEFLVSFYNNEISEKSEIFDDQFSVERPDGSNFTLKIRSTKLEDSAMYFCASGINNYGYTFGSGTRLTVV.

The J gene is TRBJ1-5, the V gene TRBV4-3; possible D gene TRBD1, 6 bases. Trimming removed 0 bases at V and 0 bases at J, with 15 bases between. Germline CDR1 LGHNA, CDR2 YSLEER. The CDR3 is 18 residues long. CDR3 residues: CASSQDWGGGLSNQPQHF. CDR3 DNA: TGCGCCAGCAGCCAAGATTGGGGGGGCGGGCTTAGCAATCAGCCCCAGCATTTT.

This chain uses TRBV28 with TRBJ2-7; the match to TRBD1 covers 12 bases. From germline, CDR1 is MDHEN and CDR2 SYDVKM. The CDR3 consists of 16 residues. With 5 bases clipped from V and 2 bases from J, the junction kept 7 bases outside the gene matches. CDR3 amino acids: CASSITGTGGPYEQYF. The CDR3, as DNA: TGTGCCAGCAGTATAACCGGGACAGGGGGCCCCTACGAGCAGTACTTC.

The CDR3 DNA follows: TGTGCCAGCAGCGTAGGCGGGGTAAGCTCCTACGAGCAGTACTTC. Translated, it gives CASSVGGVSSYEQYF. V is TRBV9 and J is TRBJ2-7; TRBD2 is a possible D gene (6 bases). Deletions cut 0 bases from V and 0 bases from J, with 10 bases between. The V gene's germline CDR1 is SGDLS and CDR2 YYNGEE. This CDR3 has 15 amino acids.

The chain joins TRBV4-1 to TRBJ2-7; D remains ambiguous. Germline V lookup: CDR1 MGHRA, CDR2 YSYEKL. The V end lost 2 bases, the J end lost 6 bases, and 11 bases lay between the germline ends. CDR3 length: 13 amino acids. The CDR3 DNA is TGCGCCAGCAGCCAACTGCTCCTTAGCGAGCAGTACTTC. Amino acid sequence: CASSQLLLSEQYF.

In its sample, this clone was seen once. The CDR3 protein is CASSAPGGETQYF. The CDR3 bases are TGTGCCAGCAGTGCTCCGGGGGGAGAGACCCAGTACTTC. The V gene is TRBV2, the J gene TRBJ2-5; TRBD2 matches at 7 bases. There are 13 residues in the CDR3. Trimming cost V 4 bases and J 4 bases; bases outside gene matches: 3. Germline CDR1 reads SNHLY; CDR2 reads FYNNEI.

This chain connects TRBV28 to TRBJ1-2; TRBD1 aligns across 8 bases. Germline CDR1 MDHEN, CDR2 SYDVKM. The trim removed 2 bases at V and 4 bases at J, leaving 6 bases unmatched. There are 15 residues in the CDR3. The CDR3 bases are TGTGCCAGCAGTTTACCCCGAGGACAGGGCTATGGCTACACCTTC. Its translation: CASSLPRGQGYGYTF.

The rearrangement links TRBV6-5 to TRBJ1-1; weak D call: TRBD1 (5 bases). Germline assignment: CDR1 MNHEY and CDR2 SVGAGI. This CDR3 is 13 amino acids long. V lost 8 bases, J lost 3 bases, and 13 bases lay in between. CDR3 nucleotide sequence: TGTGCCAGCGGGCAATGGGGGGACACTGAAGCTTTCTTT. It codes for CASGQWGDTEAFF.

The chain joins TRBV10-3 to TRBJ2-7; D is possibly TRBD2 (6 bases). CDR1 ENHRY and CDR2 SYGVKD come from the germline V gene. V dropped 4 bases and J dropped 0 bases, with 10 bases sitting between them. The CDR3 has 14 residues. This CDR3 reads CAISGGDLSYEQYF. CDR3 DNA sequence: TGTGCCATCAGTGGGGGGGACCTCTCCTACGAGCAGTACTTC.

The chain recombines TRBV5-4 with TRBJ2-6; tentative D call: TRBD1 (6 bases). The V gene lost 2 bases and the J gene lost 0 bases, with 9 bases spanning the gap. The germline gives CDR1 SGHNT, CDR2 YYREEE (reference sequence). The CDR3 is made up of 16 amino acids. The CDR3 sequence: CASSLYRVSGANVLTF. The DNA of the CDR3 is TGTGCCAGCAGCTTATACAGGGTCTCTGGGGCCAACGTCCTGACTTTC.

The rearrangement uses TRBV28 and TRBJ2-7; 7 bases match TRBD2. The CDR3 length is 12 residues. CDR1 and CDR2 (germline): MDHEN, SYDVKM. After removal of 10 bases from V and 2 bases from J, the junction contained 5 bases not matched to a gene. CDR3 DNA sequence: TGTGCCACCGACGGGGGGACCTACGAGCAGTACTTC. Translating it yields CATDGGTYEQYF.

This chain connects TRBV9 to TRBJ2-1; 7 bases match TRBD1. Germline V gives CDR1 SGDLS, CDR2 YYNGEE. The length of the CDR3 is 14 residues. The V and J ends lost 7 bases and 1 base, in that order; junction bases with no gene match: 5. The DNA of the CDR3 is TGTGCCAGCTCAGGGGGTCAGTCCTACAATGAGCAGTTCTTC. Translated: CASSGGQSYNEQFF.

This chain uses TRBV5-1 with TRBJ2-1, with 9 nucleotides matching TRBD1. The V gene end was trimmed by 3 bases and the J gene end by 2 bases; junction bases not matched to a gene: 6. Germline V gives CDR1 SGHRS, CDR2 YFSETQ. This CDR3 has 16 amino acids. Here the CDR3 DNA reads TGCGCCAGCAGCTCTACCGGGACAGGGACCTACAATGAGCAGTTCTTC. Protein sequence: CASSSTGTGTYNEQFF.

The chain has TRBV6-5 and TRBJ2-5; 10 nucleotides line up with TRBD2. The CDR3 extends over 15 amino acids. The junction had 5 bases not matched to a gene; V was cut back by 6 bases and J by 1 base. The germline V gene has CDR1 MNHEY and CDR2 SVGAGI. The chain's CDR3 is CASRPLAGVQETQYF. The CDR3 bases are TGTGCCAGCAGACCCCTAGCGGGGGTCCAAGAGACCCAGTACTTC.

This CDR3 is CASSDSGSPYEQYF. CDR3 bases: TGTGCCAGCAGTGACAGCGGGAGCCCCTACGAGCAGTACTTC. The chain is built from TRBV28 and TRBJ2-7; 8 bases match TRBD2. V shed 5 bases, J shed 2 bases, and the junction held 5 bases outside the gene matches. The length of the CDR3 is 14 residues. Per the germline V gene, CDR1 is MDHEN and CDR2 is SYDVKM. Based on the CDR3 plus reference TRBV28 and TRBJ2-7, the full variable domain is DVKVTQSSRYLVKRTGEKVFLECVQDMDHENMFWYRQDPGLGLRLIYFSYDVKMKEKGDIPEGYSVSREKKERFSLILESASTNQTSMYLCASSDSGSPYEQYFGPGTRLTVT.

The chain uses TRBV5-8 and TRBJ1-1; 8 nucleotides line up with TRBD1. This CDR3 spans 14 amino acids. The V and J ends lost 7 bases and 1 base, in that order; junction bases with no gene match: 6. The germline V gene has CDR1 SGHTS and CDR2 YDEGEE. The CDR3, as DNA: TGTGCCAGCGCACATCAGGGGGCGAACACTGAAGCTTTCTTT. This gives the protein CASAHQGANTEAFF.

The genes are TRBV2 and TRBJ2-3; 7 bases line up with TRBD2. The V and J ends lost 3 bases and 3 bases, in that order; junction bases with no gene match: 6. The CDR3 totals 15 residues. CDR1 is SNHLY, CDR2 FYNNEI, per germline. The CDR3 DNA follows: TGTGCCAGCAGTGACCATCTAGCGGTTACAGATACGCAGTATTTT. This gives the protein CASSDHLAVTDTQYF.

The chain is built from TRBV19 and TRBJ1-2, with 10 bases lining up with TRBD1. Trimming took 3 bases from V and 2 from J; bases not matched to a gene: 6. The CDR3 totals 16 residues. The germline V gene has CDR1 LNHDA and CDR2 SQIVND (reference sequence). CDR3 amino acids: CASSIQPGQGNYGYTF. The CDR3 DNA is TGTGCCAGTAGTATCCAGCCGGGACAGGGGAACTATGGCTACACCTTC.

The chain couples TRBV7-2 to TRBJ1-4; D might be TRBD1 (5 bases). Between the trimmed V and J ends, which lost 6 bases and 0 bases, there was a span of 17 bases. Germline V gene data show CDR1 as SGHTA and CDR2 as FQGNSA. The CDR3 runs to 17 residues. CDR3 DNA sequence: TGTGCCAGCAGAGCCGGGACTCCGAGATCAACTAATGAAAAACTGTTTTTT. Translating it yields CASRAGTPRSTNEKLFF.

The V gene is TRBV28, the J gene TRBJ2-7, with 7 bases lining up with TRBD1. The CDR3 sequence is 14 residues long. Per germline, CDR1 MDHEN and CDR2 SYDVKM. V lost 6 bases and J lost 2; bases outside the gene matches: 7. The DNA for the CDR3 is TGTGCCAGCAGGCCGGGACAGACAACCTACGAGCAGTACTTC. Residues: CASRPGQTTYEQYF. Filled out from reference TRBV28 and TRBJ2-7, the complete variable domain reads DVKVTQSSRYLVKRTGEKVFLECVQDMDHENMFWYRQDPGLGLRLIYFSYDVKMKEKGDIPEGYSVSREKKERFSLILESASTNQTSMYLCASRPGQTTYEQYFGPGTRLTVT.

This rearrangement joins TRBV5-6 to TRBJ2-5; a possible D gene is TRBD2 (5 bases). Deletions cut 2 bases from V and 5 bases from J, with 13 bases between. This CDR3 is 14 amino acids long. CDR1 and CDR2 from the germline V gene are SGHDT and YYEEEE. DNA of the CDR3: TGTGCCAGCAGCTTTAGTGGTTGGAGGGAGACCCAGTACTTC. This codes for CASSFSGWRETQYF. The full variable domain, with the rest looked up from reference TRBV5-6 and TRBJ2-5, is DAGVTQSPTHLIKTRGQQVTLRCSPKSGHDTVSWYQQALGQGPQFIFQYYEEEERQRGNFPDRFSGHQFPNYSSELNVNALLLGDSALYLCASSFSGWRETQYFGPGTRLLVL.

This chain connects TRBV5-1 to TRBJ2-2; 13 nucleotides match TRBD2. The CDR3 runs 16 residues. The germline V gene encodes CDR1 SGHRS and CDR2 YFSETQ. The ends lost 7 bases at V and 1 base at J; junction bases unmatched: 4. As DNA, the CDR3 is TGCGCCAGCCAGAGACTAGCGGGGGGGAACACCGGGGAGCTGTTTTTT. Translation: CASQRLAGGNTGELFF.

The chain recombines TRBV4-3 with TRBJ2-7; TRBD2 matches at 11 bases. The CDR3 runs 18 residues. CDR1 and CDR2 from the germline V gene are LGHNA and YSLEER. Losses at the gene ends were 3 bases for V and 0 bases for J; bases not matched to a gene: 10. CDR3 sequence (DNA): TGCGCCAGCAGCCATAGACTAGCGGGGACAGCCTCCTCCTACGAGCAGTACTTC. The encoded protein is CASSHRLAGTASSYEQYF.

The genes are TRBV7-6 and TRBJ1-5; 8 bases are a match to TRBD1. The CDR3 runs 15 residues. V lost 5 bases and J lost 6; bases outside the gene matches: 9. Looked up from germline, CDR1 is SGHVS and CDR2 is FNYEAQ. This chain's CDR3 is CASSPGQGLGQPQHF. CDR3 sequence (DNA): TGTGCCAGCAGCCCTGGACAGGGATTAGGTCAGCCCCAGCATTTT.

The gene calls are TRBV6-5 and TRBJ2-7; a weak D match, TRBD1 (6 bases). Germline V gene lookup returns CDR1 MNHEY and CDR2 SVGAGI. The CDR3 has 13 amino acids. Trimming cost V 6 bases and J 0 bases, with 9 bases left between them. CDR3 bases: TGTGCCAGCAGGGGGGACAACTCCTACGAGCAGTACTTC. The encoded protein is CASRGDNSYEQYF.

The V gene is TRBV6-1, the J gene TRBJ2-7; D call uncertain. The CDR3 has 13 residues. Trimming removed 1 base at V and 3 bases at J, with 7 bases between. Germline V gene lookup returns CDR1 MNHNS and CDR2 SASEGT. The CDR3 loop is CASSEDAGYEQYF. Written as DNA, the CDR3 is TGTGCCAGCAGTGAAGATGCAGGCTACGAGCAGTACTTC.

Remarks on this clone: The same CDR3 can be traced to other DNA sequences in this sample. The CDR3 DNA reads as TGTGCCAGCAGCCCGGGAGGGGCCTACGAGCAGTACTTC. It is translated as CASSPGGAYEQYF. The V gene is TRBV9, the J gene TRBJ2-7, with TRBD2 identical over 8 bases. Germline CDR1 and CDR2: SGDLS and YYNGEE. The trim removed 4 bases at V and 2 bases at J, leaving 2 bases unmatched. The CDR3 is made up of 13 amino acids.

The chain employs TRBV4-2 and TRBJ2-5; TRBD2 matches 10 bases. The junction had 4 bases not matched to a gene; V was cut back by 5 bases and J by 4 bases. Germline values: CDR1 LGHNA, CDR2 YNFKEQ. This CDR3 spans 14 amino acids. In DNA form, the CDR3 reads TGTGCCAGCAGCGGGAGCGGGAGGGCAGAGACCCAGTACTTC. Protein: CASSGSGRAETQYF.